The clone carrying this T cell receptor (beta chain) was counted many times. Its matching antigen is unknown. The data derive from a study of CD8 T cells in ankylosing spondylitis. General observations from the study: Ankylosing spondylitis blood seemed to carry a telltale TCR beta motif made of about 8 highly homologous variants.

Germline trimming cut 1 base from V and 0 bases from J; bases unmatched to any gene: 10. From germline, CDR1 is DFQATT and CDR2 SNEGSKA (reference sequence). The CDR3 contains 18 residues. Researchers built TCR beta libraries using quantitative 5'-RACE with molecular barcodes. TCRdb recomputed calls from the 5' RACE reads with MiXCR, one row per CDR3 protein. The table lists approximately 240,000 distinct CDR3 sequences, about 10% of them singletons. The sample was blood, either unsorted or a sorted T cell fraction (not recorded which). This chain links TRBV20-1 with TRBJ2-3; 10 positions agree with TRBD2. The receptor's source is a male donor with ankylosing spondylitis or in good health (not recorded which). CDR3 DNA: TGCAGTGCTAGAGGTTCAGCGGGAGGGTATGCTAGCACAGATACGCAGTATTTT. Its translation is CSARGSAGGYASTDTQYF.